The 10 T cell receptor beta chains reported below all come from one sample, sequenced in a study of T cell repertoires in cytomegalovirus infection. One entry per CDR3 protein results from TCRdb running MiXCR on the reads. The sample contains about 530,000 distinct CDR3 sequences, 26% of which appear only once. The sample taken for sequencing was PBMCs. Receptors originate from a human donor in good health (CMV status not recorded). Some clones in this sample may be carry-over from other donors' samples.

Ten or more counts support this clonotype. This chain connects TRBV7-2 to TRBJ2-5; TRBD1 or TRBD2 may be the D gene (6 bases each). The V gene lost 3 bases and the J gene lost 3 bases, with 20 bases spanning the gap. The CDR3 spans 17 residues. Germline CDR1 is SGHTA and CDR2 is FQGNSA. CDR3 sequence reads: CASSFTPVGGFEETQYF. The DNA of the CDR3 is TGTGCCAGCAGCTTCACACCCGTCGGGGGCTTCGAAGAGACCCAGTACTTC.

This chain uses TRBV6-2 or TRBV6-3 with TRBJ2-5; 9 positions agree with TRBD1. The germline V gene has CDR1 MNHEY and CDR2 SVGEGT. With V trimmed by 5 bases and J by 5 bases, 3 bases remained unmatched. CDR3 length: 13 residues. CDR3 protein: CASSPGTGETQYF. In DNA form, the CDR3 reads TGTGCCAGCAGTCCCGGGACAGGGGAGACCCAGTACTTC.

The gene calls are TRBV11-3 and TRBJ1-4, with D possibly being TRBD1 (5 bases). The ends were cut back, 4 bases at V and 8 bases at J, with 17 bases in the middle. CDR1 and CDR2 (germline): SGHNT, YENEEA. The CDR3 runs to 15 residues. DNA of the CDR3: TGTGCCAGCAGCTCCTCAGCGGGGGGTGGCGAAAAACTGTTTTTT. Its translation is CASSSSAGGGEKLFF.

To note about this clonotype: The germline gene is not matched at one end of the junction; a read error may be the cause. The J gene is TRBJ1-5, the V gene TRBV5-1; 7 nucleotides align to TRBD1. The CDR3 is made up of 14 amino acids. Germline values: CDR1 SGHRS, CDR2 YFSETQ. Here the CDR3 reads CASSATGFNEPQHF. As DNA, the CDR3 is TGCGCCAGCAGCGCGACAGGGTTCAATGAGCCCCAGCATTTT.

This clonotype was detected a few times. This chain joins TRBV5-4 and TRBJ1-5; D is undetermined. Germline-derived CDR1 and CDR2 are SGHNT and YYREEE (reference sequence). CDR3 length: 12 amino acids. The germline V and J ends were trimmed by 0 bases and 10 bases, with 8 bases remaining between them. The CDR3 region is CASSLEGEPQHF. As DNA, the CDR3 is TGTGCCAGCAGCTTGGAGGGAGAACCCCAGCATTTT. Drawing the rest from reference TRBV5-4 and TRBJ1-5, the complete variable domain is ETGVTQSPTHLIKTRGQQVTLRCSSQSGHNTVSWYQQALGQGPQFIFQYYREEENGRGNFPPRFSGLQFPNYSSELNVNALELDDSALYLCASSLEGEPQHFGDGTRLSIL.

This clonotype was counted at least ten times. The chain employs TRBV7-2 and TRBJ2-5; D is ambiguous. V was pared by 4 bases and J by 5 bases, with 8 bases between. The CDR3 spans 12 residues. CDR1 and CDR2 from the germline V gene are SGHTA and FQGNSA. The CDR3 is CASSSRQETQYF. CDR3 DNA: TGTGCCAGCAGCTCACGGCAGGAGACCCAGTACTTC.

There are a few counts of this clonotype. V usage is TRBV7-6 and J usage is TRBJ2-3; a weak D match, TRBD2 (5 bases). Germline V gene data show CDR1 as SGHVS and CDR2 as FNYEAQ. The length of the CDR3 is 14 residues. The ends were cut back, 5 bases at V and 6 bases at J, with 15 bases in the middle. The CDR3 loop is CASSPRSAPDTQYF. The CDR3 DNA follows: TGTGCCAGCAGCCCCCGTAGCGCGCCCGATACGCAGTATTTT.

In this sample, this clonotype turned up many times. The chain's CDR3 is CASSPRSTEAFF. In DNA, the CDR3 is TGTGCCAGCAGCCCACGGAGTACTGAAGCTTTCTTT. The chain has TRBV7-2 and TRBJ1-1; D gene ambiguous. The length of the CDR3 is 12 residues. V dropped 5 bases and J dropped 5 bases, with 9 bases sitting between them. The V gene's germline CDR1 is SGHTA and CDR2 FQGNSA.

This clonotype was seen a few times. The rearrangement joins TRBV7-8 to TRBJ2-5; D is perhaps TRBD2 (5 bases). Trimming shortened V by 5 bases and J by 3 bases, and 19 bases separated the two germline ends. The CDR3 is made up of 16 amino acids. The germline V gene has CDR1 SGHVS and CDR2 FQNEAQ. CDR3 nucleotide sequence: TGTGCCAGCAGCCCCCAACACGGACTGGGGAAAGAGACCCAGTACTTC. Protein sequence: CASSPQHGLGKETQYF.

The rearrangement uses TRBV4-1 and TRBJ1-2; the match to TRBD1 covers 9 bases. Looked up from germline, CDR1 is MGHRA and CDR2 is YSYEKL. This CDR3 comprises 18 residues. Unmatched junction bases numbered 14, after V lost 4 bases and J lost 2 bases. CDR3 sequence (DNA): TGCGCCAGCAGCCTAGAGGGACAGGGTATTCCGCCGAACTATGGCTACACCTTC. It specifies CASSLEGQGIPPNYGYTF.